One sample yielded the 19 T cell receptor beta chains listed below, sequenced in a study of blood T cell repertoires in COVID-19. Sequencing was performed with immunoSEQ multiplex PCR; in TCRdb, only in-frame clones are kept and a portion is missing. This sample has a few hundred thousand clones, with about 87% found just once. The sequenced sample was peripheral blood. The receptor set was obtained from a man between 60 and 70 years old who had recovered from COVID-19.

This chain uses TRBV5-1 with TRBJ2-1; D perhaps matches TRBD1 (5 bases). This CDR3 contains 15 residues. V lost 0 bases and J lost 3, with 10 bases in between. Germline V gene lookup returns CDR1 SGHRS and CDR2 YFSETQ. The CDR3 loop reads CASSLAGPLYNEQFF. In DNA, the CDR3 is TGCGCCAGCAGCTTGGCAGGGCCACTCTACAATGAGCAGTTCTTC.

CDR3: CASRPGRGAFYGYTF. The DNA of the CDR3 is TGTGCCAGTAGACCGGGGAGGGGGGCCTTCTATGGCTACACCTTC. The genes are TRBV19 and TRBJ1-2; D possibly corresponds to TRBD1 (6 bases). V was shortened by 6 bases and J by 4 bases, with 18 bases between the two germline ends. The CDR3 has 15 amino acids. Germline CDR1 and CDR2: LNHDA and SQIVND (reference sequence). The entire variable domain, with the rest obtained from reference TRBV19 and TRBJ1-2, is as follows: DGGITQSPKYLFRKEGQNVTLSCEQNLNHDAMYWYRQDPGQGLRLIYYSQIVNDFQKGDIAEGYSVSREKKESFPLTVTSAQKNPTAFYLCASRPGRGAFYGYTFGSGTRLTVV.

The CDR3 here is CASSSSPGGQPQHF. As DNA, the CDR3 is TGTGCCAGCAGCTCATCACCGGGTGGTCAGCCCCAGCATTTT. The chain combines TRBV11-2 with TRBJ1-5, with unresolved D. The V end was cut by 4 bases, the J end by 6 bases, with 13 bases between. This CDR3 has 14 amino acids. The germline V gene encodes CDR1 SGHAT and CDR2 FQNNGV.

About this clone itself: The identical CDR3 is also encoded by other nucleotide sequences in the sample. The chain couples TRBV18 to TRBJ1-3, with TRBD1 matching over 8 bases. Germline-derived CDR1 and CDR2 are KGHSH and LQKENI. This CDR3 has 15 amino acids. The V segment lost 3 bases and the J segment 2 bases; nucleotides outside the gene matches: 3. The CDR3 nucleotides are TGTGCCAGCTCACCCCAGACAGGGGCTGGAAACACCATATATTTT. This gives the protein CASSPQTGAGNTIYF.

The genes are TRBV6-7 and TRBJ1-5; D may be TRBD1 (5 bases). TRBV6-7 is designated an ORF whose function remains uncertain. Between the trimmed V and J ends, which lost 0 bases and 4 bases, there was a span of 10 bases. The CDR3 length is 15 residues. The DNA for the CDR3 is TGTGCCAGCAGTTACTCTTCCAGGGTAAATCAGCCCCAGCATTTT. It specifies CASSYSSRVNQPQHF.

The chain couples TRBV27 to TRBJ2-7, with D perhaps matching TRBD1 (6 bases). Looked up from germline, CDR1 is MNHEY and CDR2 is SMNVEV (reference sequence). CDR3 length equals 15 residues. V was trimmed by 6 bases and J by 0 bases, leaving 15 bases between them. CDR3 in amino acids: CASRNRDTRSYEQYF. The CDR3 DNA reads TGTGCCAGCAGAAACCGGGACACACGCTCCTACGAGCAGTACTTC.

This chain connects TRBV7-9 to TRBJ1-4; 9 bases are a match to TRBD1. Germline V gives CDR1 SEHNR, CDR2 FQNEAQ (reference sequence). This CDR3 has 14 amino acids. Trimming took 6 bases from V and 8 from J; bases not matched to a gene: 7. This chain's CDR3 is CASSTGTGLEKLFF. As DNA, the CDR3 is TGTGCCAGCAGTACCGGGACAGGGTTGGAAAAACTGTTTTTT.

V gene TRBV7-8 combines with J gene TRBJ2-1; 7 nucleotides match TRBD1. The V and J ends lost 10 bases and 6 bases, in that order; junction bases with no gene match: 12. Germline CDR1 reads SGHVS; CDR2 reads FQNEAQ. The CDR3 is 14 amino acids. The CDR3 here is CATIDRDSLNEQFF. The CDR3 nucleotides are TGTGCCACCATAGACCGGGACAGTCTCAATGAGCAGTTCTTC.

The rearrangement uses TRBV15 and TRBJ2-3; the D is unclear. The ends were cut back, 1 base at V and 2 bases at J, with 7 bases in the middle. The CDR3 totals 14 residues. Per the germline V gene, CDR1 is LNHNV and CDR2 is YYDKDF (reference sequence). DNA of the CDR3: TGTGCCACCAGCAGAGGTGGCCCCACAGATACGCAGTATTTT. Translation gives CATSRGGPTDTQYF. The full variable domain, rest sourced from reference TRBV15 and TRBJ2-3, is DAMVIQNPRYQVTQFGKPVTLSCSQTLNHNVMYWYQQKSSQAPKLLFHYYDKDFNNEADTPDNFQSRRPNTSFCFLDIRSPGLGDTAMYLCATSRGGPTDTQYFGPGTRLTVL.

This rearrangement joins TRBV2 to TRBJ2-7, with 9 positions matching TRBD1. From germline, CDR1 is SNHLY and CDR2 FYNNEI. The CDR3 is 15 residues long. J was trimmed by 0 bases and V by 5 bases; bases with no gene match: 5. The DNA for the CDR3 is TGTGCCAGCAGTACCGGACAGGGGCCCTCCTACGAGCAGTACTTC. Translation: CASSTGQGPSYEQYF.

This clone was seen once. The chain carries TRBV5-1 and TRBJ2-7; 7 nucleotides match TRBD2. CDR3 length equals 13 residues. Germline V gene lookup returns CDR1 SGHRS and CDR2 YFSETQ. V dropped 4 bases and J dropped 6; count of bases not matched to a gene: 7. This chain's CDR3 is CASSNGPGGEQYF. The CDR3 DNA reads as TGCGCCAGCAGCAATGGACCGGGGGGCGAGCAGTACTTC.

This clone was seen only once. This chain connects TRBV11-2 to TRBJ2-7, with D unresolved. The germline V gene has CDR1 SGHAT and CDR2 FQNNGV. V was pared by 3 bases and J by 0 bases, with 15 bases between. The CDR3 length is 16 residues. This CDR3 reads CASSLGRIHGSYEQYF. Here the CDR3 DNA reads TGTGCCAGCAGCTTGGGCCGGATCCACGGCTCCTACGAGCAGTACTTC. The variable domain in full, completed from reference TRBV11-2 and TRBJ2-7, reads EAGVAQSPRYKIIEKRQSVAFWCNPISGHATLYWYQQILGQGPKLLIQFQNNGVVDDSQLPKDRFSAERLKGVDSTLKIQPAKLEDSAVYLCASSLGRIHGSYEQYFGPGTRLTVT.

The chain employs TRBV5-1 and TRBJ1-1; 12 nucleotides match TRBD1. The CDR3 runs to 15 residues. Germline V gene sequence: CDR1 SGHRS, CDR2 YFSETQ. V gave up 4 bases and J gave up 6 bases; unmatched junction bases: 7. For the CDR3, the DNA is TGCGCCAGCAGCATACCGGGACAGGGGGCTTCTGAAGCTTTCTTT. Encoded protein: CASSIPGQGASEAFF.

The chain is built from TRBV27 and TRBJ1-6, with 7 bases matching TRBD1. The V segment lost 4 bases and the J segment 7 bases; nucleotides outside the gene matches: 4. This CDR3 contains 14 residues. CDR1 is MNHEY and CDR2 is SMNVEV in the germline V gene (reference sequence). In DNA form, the CDR3 reads TGTGCCAGCAGTTCGGGACAGAGCAATTCACCCCTCCACTTT. Residues: CASSSGQSNSPLHF.

The V call is TRBV7-9, the J call TRBJ2-2, with 9 positions matching TRBD1. Unmatched junction bases numbered 4, after V lost 4 bases and J lost 1 base. Germline CDR1 reads SEHNR; CDR2 reads FQNEAQ (reference sequence). This CDR3 contains 16 residues. CDR3 region: CASSSYRGLNTGELFF. The CDR3, as DNA: TGTGCCAGCAGCTCGTACAGGGGGCTGAACACCGGGGAGCTGTTTTTT.

The gene calls are TRBV13 and TRBJ1-2, with D possibly matching TRBD1 (6 bases). Germline V gives CDR1 PRHDT, CDR2 FYEKMQ (reference sequence). The germline V and J ends were trimmed by 5 bases and 4 bases, with 11 bases remaining between them. The CDR3 sequence is 13 residues long. CDR3 sequence (DNA): TGTGCCAGCAGCGTTACAGGGACCTATGGCTACACCTTC. Translation gives CASSVTGTYGYTF.

This rearrangement joins TRBV29-1 to TRBJ2-2; maybe TRBD1 (5 bases). The CDR3 contains 13 residues. V was clipped by 5 bases and J by 4 bases, with 11 bases between them. Germline loops: CDR1 SQVTM, CDR2 ANQGSEA. This chain's CDR3 is CSVFLTATGELFF. Written as DNA, the CDR3 is TGCAGCGTTTTTCTGACAGCCACCGGGGAGCTGTTTTTT.

This chain connects TRBV5-5 to TRBJ1-1; 8 nucleotides match TRBD1. Germline V gene sequence: CDR1 SGHKS, CDR2 YYEKEE (reference sequence). The CDR3 consists of 15 residues. With V trimmed by 4 bases and J by 10 bases, 15 bases remained unmatched. The CDR3 DNA sequence: TGTGCCAGCAGCCTTGAGTTGGGACAGGCGATCGTAGCTTTCTTT. The encoded protein is CASSLELGQAIVAFF.

The V gene is TRBV6-1, the J gene TRBJ1-4; tentatively, D is TRBD1 (5 bases). Germline CDR1 and CDR2: MNHNS and SASEGT. This CDR3 contains 13 residues. V was trimmed by 6 bases and J by 8 bases, leaving 13 bases between them. CDR3 DNA: TGTGCCAGCAGCCTCAGGGTAGGAGAAAAACTGTTTTTT. Its protein product is CASSLRVGEKLFF.